These 26 T cell receptor beta chains share one sample of origin, sequenced in a study of naive and memory T cell subsets. Four PCR rounds used nested alpha and beta constant region primers plus the SP2 primer. TCRdb re-called the UMI-ligation and nested PCR reads with MiXCR, one entry per CDR3 protein. The profile shows around 24,000 distinct CDR3 sequences, 5.2% of them singletons. TCR cDNA received a 3' ligated oligonucleotide that carried a UMI. Sequencing was done on a sample of blood. All receptors come from an adult in good health.

This clonotype appeared many times. This chain uses TRBV20-1 with TRBJ2-7; the match to TRBD1 covers 8 bases. This CDR3 is 13 amino acids long. The V segment lost 4 bases and the J segment 0 bases; nucleotides outside the gene matches: 2. The germline V gene has CDR1 DFQATT and CDR2 SNEGSKA (reference sequence). Here the CDR3 DNA reads TGCAGTGCTACAGGGGGCGGCTCCTACGAGCAGTACTTC. As protein: CSATGGGSYEQYF.

The chain joins TRBV5-4 to TRBJ2-1; 8 bases align to TRBD2. Germline V gene sequence: CDR1 SGHNT, CDR2 YYREEE (reference sequence). The CDR3 extends over 15 amino acids. Trimming at V came to 2 bases and at J to 6 bases, leaving 7 bases not matched to a gene. CDR3 amino acids: CASSFSSGGVNEQFF. CDR3 DNA: TGTGCCAGCAGCTTTTCGTCCGGGGGGGTCAATGAGCAGTTCTTC.

The chain employs TRBV30 and TRBJ2-2; D is ambiguous. There are 11 residues in the CDR3. Germline CDR1 GTSNPN, CDR2 SVGIG (reference sequence). Trimming removed 2 bases from V and 6 bases from J, with 4 bases in between. CDR3 nucleotide sequence: TGTGCCTGGAGTTACGCCGGGGAGCTGTTTTTT. As protein: CAWSYAGELFF.

About this clonotype: This may come from a read error, since a much larger clone is one base off. This sequence joins TRBV27 and TRBJ1-4; possible D gene TRBD1, 6 bases. The germline CDR1 and CDR2 sequences are MNHEY and SMNVEV (reference sequence). The CDR3 runs 15 residues. V was shortened by 7 bases and J by 7 bases, with 19 bases between the two germline ends. The CDR3 nucleotides read TGTGCCAGCACTGAATTAGGGGGTCGTGGTGAAAAACTGTTTTTT. This sequence encodes CASTELGGRGEKLFF.

This clonotype was seen repeatedly, ten times or more. V is TRBV29-1 and J is TRBJ2-2, with D possibly being TRBD1 (6 bases). The germline V gene encodes CDR1 SQVTM and CDR2 ANQGSEA. This CDR3 has 13 residues. The V end lost 7 bases, the J end lost 4 bases, and 13 bases lay between the germline ends. CDR3 nucleotides: TGCAGCGCGACAGGTCCGGGCACCGGGGAGCTGTTTTTT. Translated: CSATGPGTGELFF.

This clonotype appeared many times. V usage is TRBV21-1 and J usage is TRBJ1-1; the D call of TRBD1 is as the table states it, not checked on the DNA. TRBV21-1 is noted as a pseudogene. The CDR3 runs 19 residues. CDR3: CASSTSGRTGGEVNTEAFF. In DNA, the CDR3 is TGTGCCAGCAGCACATCAGGCCGGACAGGGGGTGAGGTGAACACTGAAGCTTTCTTT.

The V call is TRBV5-1, the J call TRBJ2-1, with D tentatively TRBD2 (6 bases). Germline values: CDR1 SGHRS, CDR2 YFSETQ. The germline V and J ends were trimmed by 3 bases and 4 bases, with 17 bases remaining between them. The CDR3 loop spans 16 amino acids. The CDR3 reads CASSWGLGGVYNEQFF. In nucleotides, the CDR3 is TGCGCCAGCAGCTGGGGACTCGGAGGGGTTTACAATGAGCAGTTCTTC. Based on the CDR3 plus reference TRBV5-1 and TRBJ2-1, the full variable domain is KAGVTQTPRYLIKTRGQQVTLSCSPISGHRSVSWYQQTPGQGLQFLFEYFSETQRNKGNFPGRFSGRQFSNSRSEMNVSTLELGDSALYLCASSWGLGGVYNEQFFGPGTRLTVL.

The chain uses TRBV7-2 and TRBJ2-5; D is uncertain. Germline CDR1 and CDR2: SGHTA and FQGNSA. There are 15 residues in the CDR3. Deletions cut 3 bases from V and 7 bases from J, with 18 bases between. As DNA, the CDR3 is TGTGCCAGCAGCTTTGGTGGGGTCCGGGTAGTGACCCAGTACTTC. Its protein product is CASSFGGVRVVTQYF.

The table lists this clonotype with many counts. This chain links TRBV12-3 or TRBV12-4 with TRBJ2-3; maybe TRBD1 (6 bases). This CDR3 is built from 17 residues. V lost 8 bases to trimming and J lost 0 bases, with 21 bases between them. CDR3 bases: TGTGCCAGCGCACACCCATCGACAGGTACTAGCACAGATACGCAGTATTTT. This encodes CASAHPSTGTSTDTQYF.

The sample holds many counts of this clonotype. This chain uses TRBV5-1 with TRBJ1-4, with 8 bases matching TRBD1. V lost 4 bases and J lost 8; bases outside the gene matches: 10. From germline, CDR1 is SGHRS and CDR2 YFSETQ. The CDR3 loop spans 15 amino acids. The CDR3, as DNA: TGCGCCAGCAGCAGATCCCAGGGGGCTTTGGAAAAACTGTTTTTT. Its translation is CASSRSQGALEKLFF.

Regarding this clonotype: A much larger clone lies one base from this, so it may be a read error. This chain uses TRBV6-5 with TRBJ1-1; no clear D. Germline values: CDR1 MNHEY, CDR2 SVGAGI. There are 16 residues in the CDR3. Here the CDR3 DNA reads TGTGCCAGCAGTTACCTGGGCCCCCAGTTTGGCACTGTAGCTTTCTTT. Protein: CASSYLGPQFGTVAFF.

V gene TRBV6-5 combines with J gene TRBJ2-1; 10 nucleotides line up with TRBD1. Germline V gene sequence: CDR1 MNHEY, CDR2 SVGAGI. V gave up 5 bases and J gave up 7 bases; unmatched junction bases: 32. The CDR3 runs to 23 residues. The CDR3 loop reads CASSTTNPPDPTLTGGCNNEQFF. Here the CDR3 DNA reads TGTGCCAGCAGTACTACAAACCCCCCGGATCCAACTCTGACAGGGGGCTGTAATAATGAGCAGTTCTTC.

This clonotype was observed at least ten times. The V and J genes are TRBV7-9 and TRBJ1-1; TRBD1 is a possible D gene (5 bases). Trimming took off 3 bases at V and 0 bases at J, with 5 bases between the two ends. This CDR3 contains 13 residues. The germline V gene encodes CDR1 SEHNR and CDR2 FQNEAQ (reference sequence). CDR3 region: CASSLDMNTEAFF. The DNA for the CDR3 is TGTGCCAGCAGCTTGGACATGAACACTGAAGCTTTCTTT.

This clonotype was recorded many times. This rearrangement joins TRBV19 to TRBJ1-2, with 8 bases matching TRBD1. This CDR3 spans 15 amino acids. V gave up 7 bases and J gave up 6 bases; unmatched junction bases: 13. In germline, CDR1 is LNHDA, CDR2 SQIVND (reference sequence). The CDR3 nucleotides read TGTGCCAGTACCCGGACAGGGTTTTTTTCGAATGGCTACACCTTC. This encodes CASTRTGFFSNGYTF.

This clonotype was counted many times. V usage is TRBV9 and J usage is TRBJ2-7; 12 bases line up with TRBD2. The J segment lost 2 bases and the V segment lost 0 bases, leaving 3 bases of the junction unmatched. This CDR3 comprises 16 residues. The V gene's germline CDR1 is SGDLS and CDR2 YYNGEE. DNA for the CDR3: TGTGCCAGCAGCGTAGGAGGACTAGCGGGGACCTACGAGCAGTACTTC. It codes for CASSVGGLAGTYEQYF. The complete variable domain, with remaining parts taken from reference TRBV9 and TRBJ2-7, reads DSGVTQTPKHLITATGQRVTLRCSPRSGDLSVYWYQQSLDQGLQFLIQYYNGEERAKGNILERFSAQQFPDLHSELNLSSLELGDSALYFCASSVGGLAGTYEQYFGPGTRLTVT.

This clonotype was seen many times. The V call is TRBV6-2 or TRBV6-3, the J call TRBJ2-5; D possibly matches TRBD1 or TRBD2 (6 bases each). V lost 0 bases to trimming and J lost 2 bases, with 16 bases between them. Germline assignment: CDR1 MNHEY and CDR2 SVGEGT. This CDR3 contains 17 residues. DNA for the CDR3: TGTGCCAGCAGTTACTCGATGCGGGACACCTTACAAGAGACCCAGTACTTC. This sequence encodes CASSYSMRDTLQETQYF.

This chain connects TRBV19 to TRBJ2-1; the match to TRBD1 covers 7 bases. CDR1 is LNHDA and CDR2 is SQIVND in the germline V gene (reference sequence). The CDR3 runs to 14 residues. J gave up 2 bases and V 3 bases, and 1 base lay outside the gene matches. CDR3 DNA: TGTGCCAGTAGTATGGGACAGACCTACAATGAGCAGTTCTTC. This sequence encodes CASSMGQTYNEQFF.

There are many counts of this clonotype. V and J are TRBV25-1 and TRBJ2-7; 10 bases fit TRBD2. V dropped 6 bases and J dropped 2; count of bases not matched to a gene: 4. Germline loops: CDR1 MGHDK, CDR2 SYGVNS. This CDR3 contains 14 residues. CDR3 protein: CASRLAGGAYEQYF. The CDR3 bases are TGTGCCAGCAGGTTAGCGGGAGGAGCCTACGAGCAGTACTTC.

This clonotype was counted many times. Here the CDR3 DNA reads TGTGCCATCAGTGACATGGCCATGCTAGAAGCTTTCTTT. Its protein is CAISDMAMLEAFF. The rearrangement uses TRBV10-3 and TRBJ1-1; no clear D gene. V dropped 3 bases and J dropped 8 bases, with 13 bases sitting between them. The CDR3 length is 13 residues. Germline CDR1 reads ENHRY; CDR2 reads SYGVKD.

This clonotype was picked up many times. The chain combines TRBV20-1 with TRBJ2-1; TRBD2 matches at 7 bases. CDR3 size: 14 residues. Trimming removed 3 bases from V and 5 bases from J; junction bases left unmatched: 7. CDR1 DFQATT and CDR2 SNEGSKA come from the germline V gene (reference sequence). The CDR3 loop is CSASLGGRHNEQFF. The CDR3 DNA reads TGCAGTGCTAGTCTCGGCGGGAGACACAATGAGCAGTTCTTC.

Ten or more counts support this clonotype. V gene TRBV6-6 combines with J gene TRBJ1-6; possibly TRBD1 for D (6 bases). The CDR3 runs 14 residues. From germline, CDR1 is MNHNY and CDR2 SVGAGI (reference sequence). Trimming cost V 6 bases and J 7 bases, with 13 bases left between them. The CDR3 DNA follows: TGTGCCAGCAGCCAAGGACAGCTGAATTCACCCCTCCACTTT. This sequence encodes CASSQGQLNSPLHF.

This clonotype came up a few times. The CDR3, as DNA: TGCAGTGCTAGAGTTCAGCGGGGGAGCTCCTACGAGCAGTACTTC. Protein: CSARVQRGSSYEQYF. The chain recombines TRBV20-1 with TRBJ2-7; TRBD2 matches at 8 bases. V lost 1 base and J lost 0; bases outside the gene matches: 5. Germline CDR1 DFQATT, CDR2 SNEGSKA (reference sequence). CDR3 size: 15 residues.

This clonotype was recorded at least ten times. The rearrangement links TRBV5-1 to TRBJ2-7; the D is unclear. The CDR3 totals 15 residues. V lost 0 bases, J lost 2 bases, and 12 bases lay in between. Germline V lookup: CDR1 SGHRS, CDR2 YFSETQ. For the CDR3, the DNA is TGCGCCAGCAGCTTGGAAGGTGCGCGGACCTACGAGCAGTACTTC. It codes for CASSLEGARTYEQYF.

This clonotype was detected only a few times. This chain joins TRBV5-1 and TRBJ2-2; 9 bases are a match to TRBD1. CDR1 is SGHRS, CDR2 YFSETQ, per germline. The CDR3 consists of 17 residues. The trim removed 3 bases at V and 6 bases at J, leaving 12 bases unmatched. CDR3 DNA sequence: TGCGCCAGCAGCTCCTACCGGGACAGGGAGGTTTCCGGGGAGCTGTTTTTT. Protein sequence: CASSSYRDREVSGELFF.

This clonotype showed up many times. V is TRBV15 and J is TRBJ2-1; 9 bases line up with TRBD1. The V gene's germline CDR1 is LNHNV and CDR2 YYDKDF (reference sequence). This CDR3 region has 15 residues. V gave up 3 bases and J gave up 3 bases; unmatched junction bases: 3. The CDR3 loop is CATSRTGGGYNEQFF. DNA of the CDR3: TGTGCCACCAGCAGGACAGGGGGAGGCTACAATGAGCAGTTCTTC.

Many counts were recorded for this clonotype. The V and J genes are TRBV12-3 or TRBV12-4 and TRBJ1-5; possibly TRBD1 for D (5 bases). CDR3 size: 15 residues. The V and J ends lost 3 bases and 6 bases respectively, with 15 bases between them. The CDR3 DNA reads TGTGCCAGCAGTTTCCTTCAATGGGGGGGTCAGCCCCAGCATTTT. The encoded protein is CASSFLQWGGQPQHF.